Listed below are T cell receptor beta chains from one sample, sequenced in a study of T cell responses to AZD1222 COVID-19 vaccine. Data came from immunoSEQ multiplex PCR; TCRdb stores just in-frame clones and leaves some out. The table includes 86,000 or so clones, roughly 90% detected once. The material was peripheral blood, obtained on day 0 of AZD1222 vaccination. Receptors originate from an adult in good health. CDR3s include the opening cysteine and the closing phenylalanine or tryptophan. Fields, in order: D gene, clone size, V gene, CDR3 length, J gene, CDR3 DNA, CDR3 protein. D genes are given only for firm matches. Some rows mark clone size as missing; the rest say once, few, many or name a class of expanded clone.

>-|-|TRBV27|19|TRBJ1-1
TGTGCCAGCAGTTTTGACCCACCTGGACTTATTTCAATGAACACTGAAGCTTTCTTT
CASSFDPPGLISMNTEAFF
>-|-|TRBV3-1/TRBV3-2|14|TRBJ1-3
TGTGCCAGCAGCTCCAGTCCTGCTGGAAACACCATATATTTT
CASSSSPAGNTIYF
>-|-|TRBV2|15|TRBJ1-5
TGTGCCAGCAGCGTTACTTGGATGTCTGATCGGCCCCAGCATTTT
CASSVTWMSDRPQHF
>TRBD1|-|TRBV7-9|15|TRBJ2-1
TGTGCCAGCAGCTTAGCGGGACAGAGACACAATGAGCAGTTCTTC
CASSLAGQRHNEQFF
>TRBD2|-|TRBV7-7|16|TRBJ2-5
TGTGCTAGCAGCCTCGGGATTAGCGGGGGACAAGAGACCCAGTACTTC
CASSLGISGGQETQYF
>TRBD1|-|TRBV3-1/TRBV3-2|15|TRBJ1-1
TGTGCCAGCAGCCCGGGACAGGGAGGGAACACTGAAGCTTTCTTT
CASSPGQGGNTEAFF
>TRBD2|once|TRBV5-1|15|TRBJ2-7
TGCGCCAGCAGCTTGGCCGGGTGGGAGGGCCAAGAGCAGTACTTC
CASSLAGWEGQEQYF
>-|-|TRBV10-2|14|TRBJ1-6
TGCGCCAGCAAAACACCGGGGACGAATTCACCCCTCCACTTT
CASKTPGTNSPLHF
>TRBD1|-|TRBV3-1/TRBV3-2|14|TRBJ2-7
TGTGCCAGCAGCGAAGGGGACAGGAACTACGAGCAGTACTTC
CASSEGDRNYEQYF
>-|-|TRBV7-2|16|TRBJ1-3
TGTGCCAGCAGCTTAGAAGCAGGGGCAAAAAGAAACACCATATATTTT
CASSLEAGAKRNTIYF
>-|-|TRBV19|14|TRBJ1-4
TGTGCCAGTAACGGTCGTGGGTTTCGTGAAAAACTGTTTTTT
CASNGRGFREKLFF
>-|-|TRBV12-5|14|TRBJ2-7
TGTGCTAGTGGTTTGGGACAGTTGGGGCACGAGCAGTACTTC
CASGLGQLGHEQYF
>TRBD1|once|TRBV5-6|17|TRBJ1-6
TGTGCCAGCAGCTTGGCAGTCAGGGGGAGCTATAATTCACCCCTCCACTTT
CASSLAVRGSYNSPLHF
>TRBD2|-|TRBV29-1|13|TRBJ2-2
TGCAGCGGGGGGAGGGAAAACACCGGGGAGCTGTTTTTT
CSGGRENTGELFF
>-|-|TRBV6-5|13|TRBJ2-3
TGTGCCAGCAGTTACACACACACAGATACGCAGTATTTT
CASSYTHTDTQYF
>-|-|TRBV18|15|TRBJ1-1
TGTGCCAGCTCAAGGGGGGCACGGGGAACCGCTGAAGCTTTCTTT
CASSRGARGTAEAFF
>-|-|TRBV10-3|12|TRBJ2-1
TGTGCCATCATAGACGACTACAATGAGCAGTTCTTC
CAIIDDYNEQFF
>TRBD1|-|TRBV10-3|15|TRBJ1-2
TGTGCCATCAGTGAGGGGACAGGGAGAGGGTATGGCTACACCTTC
CAISEGTGRGYGYTF
>-|-|TRBV5-1|15|TRBJ1-2
TGCGCCAGCAGTCTTTCATTCCCGATAGGGTCTGGCTACACCTTC
CASSLSFPIGSGYTF
>TRBD1|-|TRBV5-1|16|TRBJ2-7
TGCGCCAGCAGCTTGGAGGGGACAGGGGGTTCGTACGAGCAGTACTTC
CASSLEGTGGSYEQYF
>-|-|TRBV28|14|TRBJ2-4
TGTGCCAGCGGCGGTGGATCGGCCAAAAACATTCAGTACTTC
CASGGGSAKNIQYF
>TRBD2|-|TRBV11-2|15|TRBJ2-3
TGTGCCAGCAGCATTAGCGGGATCCGCACAGATACGCAGTATTTT
CASSISGIRTDTQYF
>TRBD2|-|TRBV11-2|15|TRBJ2-7
TGTGCCAGCAGCTTAAGGACTAGCGGGATCCACGAGCAGTACTTC
CASSLRTSGIHEQYF
>-|-|TRBV6-1|14|TRBJ1-1
TGTGCCAGCAGTGAACGGGCCCGGGGCACTGAAGCTTTCTTT
CASSERARGTEAFF
>TRBD1|-|TRBV4-1|13|TRBJ1-2
TGCGCCAGCAGCCAAGAGACAGGGAGTGGCTACACCTTC
CASSQETGSGYTF
>TRBD1|-|TRBV6-2/TRBV6-3|14|TRBJ1-5
TGTGCCAGCAGTTACCGACAGGGAGATCAGCCCCAGCATTTT
CASSYRQGDQPQHF
>TRBD1|-|TRBV11-2|16|TRBJ1-6
TGTGCCAGCAGCGATAGATCGGGACAGTTTGACTCACCCCTCCACTTT
CASSDRSGQFDSPLHF
>-|-|TRBV27|13|TRBJ2-5
TGTGCCAGCAGTTTTGCCAGGGCTCAGACCCAGTACTTC
CASSFARAQTQYF
>-|few|TRBV10-3|14|TRBJ1-5
TGTGCCATCAGTGATGGGGGGAGTAATCAGCCCCAGCATTTT
CAISDGGSNQPQHF
>TRBD1|-|TRBV2|14|TRBJ1-5
TGTGCCAGCAGGAGGGACAGGGGTGGCCAGCCCCAGCATTTT
CASRRDRGGQPQHF
>-|-|TRBV19|13|TRBJ2-1
TGTGCCAGTTCGGCGAGCTCCTACAATGAGCAGTTCTTC
CASSASSYNEQFF
>-|-|TRBV7-8|15|TRBJ1-5
TGTGCCAGCAGCCCAGGAGGGCTCCGAACGGAGCCCCAGCATTTT
CASSPGGLRTEPQHF
>-|-|TRBV25-1|13|TRBJ2-7
TGTGCCAGCAGTGAATTCATCTCCTACGAGCAGTACTTC
CASSEFISYEQYF
>-|-|TRBV4-2|14|TRBJ1-5
TGTGCCAGCAGCCAAGCGGGGGGCAATCAGCCCCAGCATTTT
CASSQAGGNQPQHF
>TRBD2|-|TRBV5-1|15|TRBJ2-7
TGCGCCAGCAGCTCCCGACTAGCGGGAGAGGGCGAGCAGTACTTC
CASSSRLAGEGEQYF
>-|-|TRBV10-3|13|TRBJ1-2
TGTGCCATCAGTGAGAGAGGGTATTACGGCTACACCTTC
CAISERGYYGYTF
>-|-|TRBV28|16|TRBJ2-7
TGTGCCAGCAGTTTATTTCAGGGACGTCCCCCCTACGAGCAGTACTTC
CASSLFQGRPPYEQYF
>-|once|TRBV4-1|17|TRBJ1-5
TGCGCCAGCAGCCAATCCGCTCTGGGGGCCGCACAATGGGCCCAGCATTTT
CASSQSALGAAQWAQHF
>-|once|TRBV7-8|16|TRBJ1-1
TGTGCCAGCAGCCCTATGCTACAGGGTAACTTTGGTGAAGCTTTCTTT
CASSPMLQGNFGEAFF
>-|-|TRBV18|15|TRBJ1-1
TGTGCCAGCTCACCGAGCACGGTGATGAACACTGAAGCTTTCTTT
CASSPSTVMNTEAFF
>-|-|TRBV7-9|14|TRBJ1-1
TGTGCCAGCAGCCCCAACAAGGGGAACACTGAAGCTTTCTTT
CASSPNKGNTEAFF
>-|-|TRBV7-8|13|TRBJ2-7
TGTGCCAGCAGCTTCACAGGGTCCTACGAGCAGTACTTC
CASSFTGSYEQYF
>TRBD2|-|TRBV2|14|TRBJ2-1
TGTGCCAGCCACAGGACGCGGGGGGGCCTCGGGCAGTTCTTC
CASHRTRGGLGQFF
>TRBD1|-|TRBV30|13|TRBJ1-2
TGTGCCTGGACCAGAGGGGACAGGGGAGGCTACACCTTC
CAWTRGDRGGYTF
>TRBD2|-|TRBV28|14|TRBJ2-7
TGTGCCAGCAAACCGGGGGGAGGCTCATACGAGCAGTACTTC
CASKPGGGSYEQYF
>-|-|TRBV5-1|16|TRBJ1-1
TGCGCCAGCAGCCCTACGTCGGGGTCGGTCTGGACTGAAGCTTTCTTT
CASSPTSGSVWTEAFF
>-|-|TRBV5-1|15|TRBJ2-2
TGCGCCAGCAGCCCGGACCGGGAATGGAGCGGGGAGCTGTTTTTT
CASSPDREWSGELFF
>-|-|TRBV5-1|13|TRBJ2-7
TGCGCCAGCAGCAGGGACGGCTCCTACGAGCAGTACTTC
CASSRDGSYEQYF
>-|-|TRBV6-1|14|TRBJ2-3
TGTGCCAGCAGTGACATGTTTAGCACAGATACGCAGTATTTT
CASSDMFSTDTQYF
>-|-|TRBV19|15|TRBJ1-5
TGTGCCAGTAGTGCCGGGCCAAGAGGCAATCAGCCCCAGCATTTT
CASSAGPRGNQPQHF
>-|-|TRBV25-1|13|TRBJ1-5
TGTGCCAGCAGGGGGGGTAGCAATCAGCCCCAGCATTTT
CASRGGSNQPQHF
>-|-|TRBV2|11|TRBJ2-5
TGTGCCAGCTCGAAGGAAGAGACCCAGTACTTC
CASSKEETQYF
>TRBD1|-|TRBV3-1/TRBV3-2|14|TRBJ2-4
TGTGCCAGCAGCTCAACAGGGGCGAGAAACATTCAGTACTTC
CASSSTGARNIQYF